The 2 T cell receptor beta chains below all came from one sample that was sequenced in a study of blood T cell repertoires in COVID-19. Clones were read by immunoSEQ multiplex PCR, and TCRdb kept only the in-frame ones, dropping some. This table has 300,000 to 350,000 clones, about nine tenths appearing once. Sequences were obtained from peripheral blood. Receptors originate from a man aged 25-40 years with COVID-19, enrolled during active disease.

This clone was seen just once. The rearrangement links TRBV28 to TRBJ2-7; perhaps TRBD2 as D (5 bases). The germline V gene has CDR1 MDHEN and CDR2 SYDVKM. The CDR3 length is 11 residues. Trimming shortened V by 8 bases and J by 6 bases, and 11 bases separated the two germline ends. This chain's CDR3 is CASSSGFEQYF. The CDR3 DNA follows: TGTGCCAGCTCGAGCGGTTTCGAGCAGTACTTC.

This clone was recorded once. CDR3 DNA sequence: TGTGCCAGCTCACCGAGCACAGGGGGCTCGGGTCAGCCCCAGCATTTT. It codes for CASSPSTGGSGQPQHF. This chain connects TRBV18 to TRBJ1-5; TRBD1 matches 9 bases. The CDR3 totals 16 residues. CDR1 KGHSH and CDR2 LQKENI come from the germline V gene. Trimming took 3 bases from V and 6 from J; bases not matched to a gene: 9. The whole variable domain, remainder taken from reference TRBV18 and TRBJ1-5, is NAGVMQNPRHLVRRRGQEARLRCSPMKGHSHVYWYRQLPEEGLKFMVYLQKENIIDESGMPKERFSAEFPKEGPSILRIQQVVRGDSAAYFCASSPSTGGSGQPQHFGDGTRLSIL.